This note documents a single T cell receptor (beta chain) sequence. Antigen specificity is unknown. This record comes from a study of cytomegalovirus exposure and HLA in healthy donors. The study's findings and limits: According to reports, the classifier identified cytomegalovirus status with high specificity and sensitivity. Reportedly, a later analysis found an Asian-associated ancestry cluster had fewer N-insertions than the roughly 630-donor mean.

13 Jbeta primers and 60 Vbeta primers were used for the PCR. Data came from immunoSEQ multiplex PCR; TCRdb stores just in-frame clones and leaves some out. The sample lists more than 95,000 clones; around 75% were seen once. The donors gave bone marrow, and they were healthy. Germline V gene lookup returns CDR1 MGHDK and CDR2 SYGVNS. The V and J ends lost 2 bases and 4 bases, in that order; junction bases with no gene match: 5. This CDR3 comprises 16 residues. The sequence came from a man between 35 and 55 years old in good health and CMV-seronegative. This rearrangement joins TRBV25-1 to TRBJ1-2; 12 bases map to TRBD1. Specimen: PBMCs. CDR3 region: CASSELGTGGAYGYTF. The CDR3 nucleotides read TGTGCCAGCAGTGAACTAGGGACAGGGGGCGCCTATGGCTACACCTTC.